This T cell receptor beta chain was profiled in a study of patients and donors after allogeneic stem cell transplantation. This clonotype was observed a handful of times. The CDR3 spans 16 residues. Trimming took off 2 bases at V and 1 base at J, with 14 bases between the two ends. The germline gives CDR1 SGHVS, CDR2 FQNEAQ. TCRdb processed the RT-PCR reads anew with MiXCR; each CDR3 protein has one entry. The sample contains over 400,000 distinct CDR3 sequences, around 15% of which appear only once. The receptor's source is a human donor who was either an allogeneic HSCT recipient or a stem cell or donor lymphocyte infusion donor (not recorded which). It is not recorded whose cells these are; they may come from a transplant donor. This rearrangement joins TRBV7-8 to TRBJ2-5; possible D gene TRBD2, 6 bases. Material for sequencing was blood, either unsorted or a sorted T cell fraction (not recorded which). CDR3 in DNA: TGTGCCAGCAGCTTACTGGTCGGGAGAGGCCAAGAGACCCAGTACTTC. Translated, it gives CASSLLVGRGQETQYF. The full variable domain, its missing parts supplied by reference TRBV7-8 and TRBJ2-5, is GAGVSQSPRYKVAKRGQDVALRCDPISGHVSLFWYQQALGQGPEFLTYFQNEAQLDKSGLPSDRFFAERPEGSVSTLKIQRTQQEDSAVYLCASSLLVGRGQETQYFGPGTRLLVL.